A single sample is the source of the 21 T cell receptor beta chains below, sequenced in a study of cytomegalovirus exposure and HLA in healthy donors. Primers for the PCR totalled 60 Vbeta and 13 Jbeta. Profiling relied on immunoSEQ multiplex PCR, and the TCRdb table lists in-frame clones only, not all of them. Altogether roughly 190,000 clones are present, about 85% being singletons, with the ten largest covering 10%. Specimen: PBMCs. These receptors originate from a woman in her fifties or sixties in good health and CMV-seropositive.

The chain carries TRBV5-1 and TRBJ1-4; TRBD1 aligns across 7 bases. CDR1 SGHRS and CDR2 YFSETQ come from the germline V gene. Losses at the gene ends were 3 bases for V and 0 bases for J; bases not matched to a gene: 5. The CDR3 totals 16 residues. The CDR3 loop reads CASSWGQSATNEKLFF. The CDR3 DNA sequence: TGCGCCAGCAGCTGGGGACAGAGCGCAACTAATGAAAAACTGTTTTTT.

The chain carries TRBV19 and TRBJ1-2, with D perhaps TRBD1 (6 bases). The germline V gene has CDR1 LNHDA and CDR2 SQIVND (reference sequence). With 3 bases removed from V and 7 bases from J, the gap between germline ends came to 12 bases. The CDR3 has 13 residues. CDR3: CASSIGNRVGYTF. DNA of the CDR3: TGTGCCAGTAGTATTGGTAACAGGGTTGGCTACACCTTC.

The chain links TRBV25-1 to TRBJ1-4; possibly TRBD1 for D (6 bases). CDR3 length equals 14 residues. V was clipped by 3 bases and J by 4 bases, with 9 bases between them. The germline V gene encodes CDR1 MGHDK and CDR2 SYGVNS. CDR3 in DNA: TGTGCCAGCAGTGATAGAGGGGGTAATGAAAAACTGTTTTTT. It translates to CASSDRGGNEKLFF. Looking up the rest from reference TRBV25-1 and TRBJ1-4 gives the full variable domain: EADIYQTPRYLVIGTGKKITLECSQTMGHDKMYWYQQDPGMELHLIHYSYGVNSTEKGDLSSESTVSRIRTEHFPLTLESARPSHTSQYLCASSDRGGNEKLFFGSGTQLSVL.

The chain joins TRBV27 to TRBJ1-5; unclear D gene. Trimming pared 5 bases from V and 4 bases from J, leaving 6 bases between. This CDR3 spans 12 amino acids. Germline CDR1 reads MNHEY; CDR2 reads SMNVEV (reference sequence). The CDR3, as DNA: TGTGCCAGCAGTGAGGATAATCAGCCCCAGCATTTT. It yields the protein CASSEDNQPQHF.

The rearrangement joins TRBV5-1 to TRBJ2-7; D gene unclear. CDR1 is SGHRS and CDR2 is YFSETQ in the germline V gene. The CDR3 sequence is 13 residues long. With 0 bases removed from V and 3 bases from J, the gap between germline ends came to 7 bases. CDR3 protein: CASSLAGNYEQYF. The CDR3 nucleotides are TGCGCCAGCAGCTTGGCAGGAAACTACGAGCAGTACTTC.

This clone was found once. This chain joins TRBV19 and TRBJ2-5; TRBD2 aligns across 13 bases. The ends lost 1 base at V and 1 base at J; junction bases unmatched: 9. This CDR3 is 19 amino acids long. In germline, CDR1 is LNHDA, CDR2 SQIVND (reference sequence). CDR3 nucleotide sequence: TGTGCCAGTAGTATAGGTATCGGGACTAGCGGGGCGTTCCAAGAGACCCAGTACTTC. This encodes CASSIGIGTSGAFQETQYF.

The CDR3 nucleotides are TGTGCCAGCAGCTTAGATCAGACAGGGGCCCACGAGCAGTACTTC. It codes for CASSLDQTGAHEQYF. V gene TRBV11-2 combines with J gene TRBJ2-7; 8 bases fit TRBD1. Germline V gene data show CDR1 as SGHAT and CDR2 as FQNNGV. J was trimmed by 5 bases and V by 0 bases; bases with no gene match: 6. The CDR3 is made up of 15 amino acids.

This clone was seen a handful of times. V is TRBV5-4 and J is TRBJ2-5; D ambiguous. The DNA end favors TRBJ2-7, so the J call may be wrong. The CDR3 is 15 amino acids. In germline, CDR1 is SGHNT, CDR2 YYREEE (reference sequence). The CDR3 sequence is CASSLDVGSTYEQYF. CDR3 sequence (DNA): TGTGCCAGCAGCTTGGATGTGGGCTCCACCTACGAGCAGTACTTC.

Notes on this clone: Compared with germline, one end of the junction differs, possibly owing to a read error. This chain joins TRBV29-1 and TRBJ2-5, with D tentatively TRBD2 (6 bases). This CDR3 region has 13 residues. In germline, CDR1 is SQVTM, CDR2 ANQGSEA. DNA of the CDR3: TGCAGCGTTGAAAAGGGAGGACAAGGGACCCAGTACTTC. Encoded protein: CSVEKGGQGTQYF.

This CDR3 is CASGGQGSSPLHF. The CDR3, as DNA: TGTGCCAGCGGGGGACAGGGAAGTTCACCCCTCCACTTT. The V gene is TRBV2, the J gene TRBJ1-6, with 9 positions matching TRBD1. With 8 bases clipped from V and 9 bases from J, the junction kept 5 bases outside the gene matches. CDR1 SNHLY and CDR2 FYNNEI come from the germline V gene. This CDR3 is built from 13 residues. Full variable domain (outside the CDR3, taken from reference TRBV2 and TRBJ1-6): EPEVTQTPSHQVTQMGQEVILRCVPISNHLYFYWYRQILGQKVEFLVSFYNNEISEKSEIFDDQFSVERPDGSNFTLKIRSTKLEDSAMYFCASGGQGSSPLHFGNGTRLTVT.

The V and J genes are TRBV9 and TRBJ2-3; D not certain. This CDR3 contains 13 residues. V was trimmed by 1 base and J by 4 bases, leaving 7 bases between them. The germline V gene has CDR1 SGDLS and CDR2 YYNGEE. As DNA, the CDR3 is TGTGCCAGCAGCGTAATCACAGCAGATACGCAGTATTTT. Protein: CASSVITADTQYF. The whole variable domain, remainder taken from reference TRBV9 and TRBJ2-3, is DSGVTQTPKHLITATGQRVTLRCSPRSGDLSVYWYQQSLDQGLQFLIQYYNGEERAKGNILERFSAQQFPDLHSELNLSSLELGDSALYFCASSVITADTQYFGPGTRLTVL.

This clone was detected only a few times. The chain links TRBV11-1 to TRBJ2-4; 7 nucleotides align to TRBD2. This CDR3 contains 14 residues. Germline CDR1 reads SGHAT; CDR2 reads FQDESV (reference sequence). V gave up 5 bases and J gave up 5 bases; unmatched junction bases: 6. CDR3 sequence: CASSPGRGQNIQYF. CDR3 sequence (DNA): TGTGCCAGCAGCCCGGGGAGGGGCCAAAACATTCAGTACTTC.

V gene TRBV11-2 combines with J gene TRBJ1-3; 11 bases agree with TRBD1. CDR1 SGHAT and CDR2 FQNNGV come from the germline V gene. V gave up 3 bases and J gave up 0 bases; unmatched junction bases: 7. This CDR3 region has 18 residues. CDR3 residues: CASSFGQGALNSGNTIYF. CDR3 DNA sequence: TGTGCCAGCAGCTTTGGACAGGGGGCCCTAAACTCTGGAAACACCATATATTTT.

The rearrangement uses TRBV25-1 and TRBJ2-5; 7 bases line up with TRBD1. The trim removed 2 bases at V and 1 base at J, leaving 4 bases unmatched. CDR1 is MGHDK, CDR2 SYGVNS, per germline. This CDR3 region has 15 residues. CDR3 coding DNA: TGTGCCAGCAGTGAACCCGGGACAGCCCAAGAGACCCAGTACTTC. The encoded protein is CASSEPGTAQETQYF.

The chain combines TRBV5-6 with TRBJ1-3; perhaps TRBD1 as D (6 bases). The germline V gene has CDR1 SGHDT and CDR2 YYEEEE. V lost 2 bases to trimming and J lost 8 bases, with 11 bases between them. The CDR3 has 13 amino acids. CDR3 DNA: TGTGCCAGCAGCTTACAGGGCGGCGACACCATATATTTT. Translated, it gives CASSLQGGDTIYF.

The J gene is TRBJ2-3, the V gene TRBV2; 8 bases are a match to TRBD1. Germline-derived CDR1 and CDR2 are SNHLY and FYNNEI. J lost 0 bases, V lost 10 bases, and 6 bases had no gene match. The CDR3 covers 14 residues. Here the CDR3 DNA reads TGTGCCACCAAGGGGGACAGGAGCACAGATACGCAGTATTTT. It codes for CATKGDRSTDTQYF.

This clone was detected once. The genes are TRBV4-1 and TRBJ1-1; 7 positions agree with TRBD1. The V gene end was trimmed by 3 bases and the J gene end by 0 bases; junction bases not matched to a gene: 13. The CDR3 spans 18 residues. Germline lookup yields CDR1 MGHRA and CDR2 YSYEKL. In DNA form, the CDR3 reads TGCGCCAGCAGCCAGGCCCGCCAGGGGGTCAGCATGAACACTGAAGCTTTCTTT. This sequence encodes CASSQARQGVSMNTEAFF.

As DNA, the CDR3 is TGTGCCAGCAGCTCCCAGGGCGGAAACTACACCTTC. This codes for CASSSQGGNYTF. V is TRBV7-3 and J is TRBJ1-2, with D maybe TRBD1 (5 bases). The CDR3 contains 12 residues. In germline, CDR1 is SGHTA, CDR2 FQGTGA. V lost 4 bases and J 10 bases, leaving 13 bases between the germline ends.

This chain uses TRBV15 with TRBJ1-6; D is uncertain. Germline-derived CDR1 and CDR2 are LNHNV and YYDKDF (reference sequence). CDR3 length equals 15 residues. V lost 8 bases and J lost 1, with 12 bases in between. The CDR3: CATRTVGSYNSPLHF. The CDR3 coding sequence is TGTGCCACCCGAACAGTGGGTTCCTATAATTCACCCCTCCACTTT.

The gene calls are TRBV4-3 and TRBJ2-1; no clear D gene. The CDR3 spans 15 residues. V was pared by 1 base and J by 0 bases, with 7 bases between. CDR1 is LGHNA and CDR2 is YSLEER in the germline V gene. The CDR3 loop is CASSQARSSYNEQFF. The DNA of the CDR3 is TGCGCCAGCAGCCAAGCTCGTAGCTCCTACAATGAGCAGTTCTTC.

The rearrangement links TRBV7-2 to TRBJ1-5; 9 nucleotides agree with TRBD1. Germline loops: CDR1 SGHTA, CDR2 FQGNSA. The V gene end was trimmed by 4 bases and the J gene end by 6 bases; junction bases not matched to a gene: 7. The CDR3 is 15 amino acids. The CDR3 coding sequence is TGTGCCAGCAGCTCGCACAGGGGGCGAACTCAGCCCCAGCATTTT. This codes for CASSSHRGRTQPQHF.